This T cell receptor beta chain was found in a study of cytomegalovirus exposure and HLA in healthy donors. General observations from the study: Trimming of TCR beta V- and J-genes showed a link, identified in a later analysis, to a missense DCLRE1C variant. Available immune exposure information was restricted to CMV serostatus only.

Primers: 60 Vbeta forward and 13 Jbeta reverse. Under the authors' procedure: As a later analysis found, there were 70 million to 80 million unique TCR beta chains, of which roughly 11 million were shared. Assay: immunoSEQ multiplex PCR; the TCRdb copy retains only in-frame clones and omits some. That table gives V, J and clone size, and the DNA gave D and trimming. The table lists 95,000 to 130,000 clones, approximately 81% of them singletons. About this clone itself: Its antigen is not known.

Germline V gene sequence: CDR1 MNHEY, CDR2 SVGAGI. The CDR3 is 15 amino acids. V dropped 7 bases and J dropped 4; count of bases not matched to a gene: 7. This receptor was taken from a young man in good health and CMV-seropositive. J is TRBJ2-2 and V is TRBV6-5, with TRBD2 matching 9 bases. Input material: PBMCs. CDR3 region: CASNPKAGGTGELFF. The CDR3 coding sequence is TGTGCCAGCAATCCAAAAGCGGGGGGCACCGGGGAGCTGTTTTTT.